Given below is one TCR beta chain in context. The target antigen is unknown. The authors ran a second PCR of about 6 to 11 cycles using a sample-barcoded 5' primer and a J-beta primer mix. TCRdb independently ran MiXCR on the 5' RACE reads; one entry per CDR3 protein. The data contain roughly 570,000 distinct CDR3 sequences, approximately 30% of them seen just once; the ten biggest clones take up about 18%. Peripheral blood was drawn, ten milliliters per donor. These data come from a study of blood T cells in healthy people across ages. After removal of 5 bases from V and 2 bases from J, the junction contained 4 bases not matched to a gene. The CDR3 totals 14 residues. CDR1 DFQATT and CDR2 SNEGSKA come from the germline V gene (reference sequence). Study observations and caveats: TCR beta diversity per million T cells fell roughly linearly with age. Percentage of naive T cells showed a strong correlation with TCR beta diversity.

This chain joins TRBV20-1 and TRBJ2-3; 10 nucleotides agree with TRBD1. Sequencing was done on a sample of blood. The sequence was collected from a woman aged 65 to 85 in good health. The CDR3, as DNA: TGCAGTGCTTGGGGGACAGGGGACACAGATACGCAGTATTTT. Translated, it gives CSAWGTGDTDTQYF.